This TCR beta chain derives from a study of T-cell reconstitution after alpha-beta-depleted transplantation in children. Unique molecular identifiers were incorporated during preparation of the TCRbeta library. TCRdb recomputed calls from the PCR reads with MiXCR, one row per CDR3 protein. The sample carries about 440,000 distinct CDR3 sequences, 43% recorded once. The germline V gene has CDR1 LNHNV and CDR2 YYDKDF (reference sequence). V was pared by 5 bases and J by 5 bases, with 13 bases between. The CDR3 contains 13 residues. As regards this clonotype: Its target is unknown.

Study-wide results and limits: T-cell counts and diversity at one year post-transplant came mainly from newly produced T cells. Several patients had high TCRbeta diversity at day 60; it came from surviving recipient T cells and thymic progenitors. Expanded graft clones numbering several hundred reportedly gave rise to alpha-beta T cells about two months after transplant.

The sequences come from PBMCs, collected before TCRalphabeta/CD19-depleted stem cell transplant. This receptor was taken from a girl aged 2 to 10 with aplastic anemia, due to receive a stem cell transplant. The genes are TRBV15 and TRBJ2-7, with D possibly TRBD1 on 7 matching bases. Written as DNA, the CDR3 is TGTGCCACCAGCGGAGGGGGCGGCGACGAGCAGTACTTC. Its protein product is CATSGGGGDEQYF.